One sample yielded the 2 T cell receptor beta chains listed below, sequenced in a study of human T cells and chemical hapten exposure. Time point specified: healthy volunteer bleed at 2 weeks. Blood, whole and unfractionated, served as the source for total RNA extraction. TCRdb reprocessed the RACE reads with MiXCR, giving one entry per CDR3 protein. Of 85,000 to 95,000 distinct CDR3 sequences listed, around 8.8% are singletons. The specimen was whole blood. Source of these receptors: a female donor in good health. Some clones in this sample may be carry-over from other donors' samples.

There are many counts of this clonotype. V is TRBV6-6 and J is TRBJ1-1; D is perhaps TRBD1 (5 bases). The CDR3 contains 15 residues. Trimming removed 4 bases at V and 4 bases at J, with 16 bases between. In germline, CDR1 is MNHNY, CDR2 SVGAGI (reference sequence). CDR3 region: CASSSHSGKGTEAFF. CDR3 DNA sequence: TGTGCCAGCAGTTCCCACTCAGGGAAGGGCACTGAAGCTTTCTTT.

As regards this clonotype: This may stem from a read error, because a much larger clone lies one nucleotide away. The chain is built from TRBV7-9 and TRBJ2-3; D perhaps matches TRBD2 (6 bases). Germline V lookup: CDR1 SEHNR, CDR2 FQNEAQ (reference sequence). Trimming stripped 8 bases from V and 7 bases from J, with 16 bases between. The CDR3 has 13 amino acids. This CDR3 reads CASGRRAEYTQYF. The CDR3, as DNA: TGTGCCAGCGGCAGGAGGGCCGAGTATACGCAGTATTTT.